The clone carrying this T cell receptor beta chain came up a few times. Its antigen is unknown. The assay was immunoSEQ multiplex PCR, and TCRdb's table has in-frame clones only and misses some. The sample holds some 150,000 clones; 90% to 95% are singletons and the top ten take 1.3%. This sample stems from a study of T cell responses to AZD1222 COVID-19 vaccine. Findings of the study overall: It was only five to seven AZD1222 recipients who were seropositive at baseline. The sample set comprised mostly white British donors with more females, and clonal diversity was possibly underestimated.

Germline CDR1 and CDR2: LNHDA and SQIVND (reference sequence). V was shortened by 2 bases and J by 0 bases, with 4 bases between the two germline ends. The CDR3 covers 13 residues. The rearrangement joins TRBV19 to TRBJ1-1; D is unclear. The source is an adult in good health. The source was peripheral blood, collected on day 0 of AZD1222 vaccination. In nucleotides, the CDR3 is TGTGCCAGTAGTATATGGGTGAACACTGAAGCTTTCTTT. Protein sequence: CASSIWVNTEAFF.